This TCR beta chain was retrieved from a study of blood T cell repertoires in COVID-19. About the study: Samples representing acute and convalescent COVID-19 were sourced from the United States, Italy and Spain. The cDNA or gDNA used as material had been derived from T cells, B-cell-depleted T cells, or PBMCs.

The CDR3 runs 14 residues. J gave up 1 base and V 7 bases, and 5 bases lay outside the gene matches. The method was immunoSEQ multiplex PCR; TCRdb's version includes in-frame clones alone and lacks a portion of them. Of roughly 160,000 clones listed, 65% to 85% were seen once; the top ten hold about 6%. Individuals drawn from approximately 26 US areas were about 18 to 95 years old. The material sequenced was PBMCs or T cells enriched from blood (not recorded which). The clonotype originates from a woman in her forties with acute COVID-19. The V and J genes are TRBV23-1 and TRBJ1-1, with TRBD1 matching 8 bases. TRBV23-1 has ORF status, its function being uncertain. CDR3 sequence (DNA): TGCGCCAGCATAACGGACAGGGCGAACACTGAAGCTTTCTTT. As protein: CASITDRANTEAFF.